What follows are 9 T cell receptor beta chains derived from one specimen sequenced in a study of blood T cell repertoires in COVID-19. Some clones are missing from TCRdb's copy, which holds only in-frame ones; the method was immunoSEQ multiplex PCR. In the table there are approximately 190,000 clones, roughly 84% of which are singletons. Specimen: PBMCs or T cells enriched from blood (not recorded which). The receptor set was obtained from a woman in her 30s who had been exposed to COVID-19.

The chain couples TRBV3-1 (or the pseudogene TRBV3-2) to TRBJ1-1; a weak D match, TRBD1 (6 bases). Germline lookup yields CDR1 LGHDT and CDR2 YNNKEL (reference sequence). V gave up 2 bases and J gave up 0 bases, with 10 bases separating them. The CDR3 length is 15 residues. For the CDR3, the DNA is TGTGCCAGCAGCCAATACGGACAGATGAACACTGAAGCTTTCTTT. This translates into CASSQYGQMNTEAFF.

The chain links TRBV5-1 to TRBJ2-3, with 10 nucleotides matching TRBD2. Per the germline V gene, CDR1 is SGHRS and CDR2 is YFSETQ. This CDR3 has 16 amino acids. Trimming at V came to 0 bases and at J to 1 base, leaving 2 bases not matched to a gene. Here the CDR3 DNA reads TGCGCCAGCAGCTTGGCGCTAGCGGGGGGCACAGATACGCAGTATTTT. Its translation: CASSLALAGGTDTQYF.

The V call is TRBV5-1, the J call TRBJ2-5; D is unclear. CDR1 is SGHRS, CDR2 YFSETQ, per germline. V was clipped by 0 bases and J by 5 bases, with 11 bases between them. The CDR3 has 14 residues. This CDR3 reads CASSLEPPVETQYF. CDR3 bases: TGCGCCAGCAGCTTGGAGCCCCCCGTGGAGACCCAGTACTTC.

The chain recombines TRBV23-1 with TRBJ2-7; D is ambiguous. TRBV23-1 is classed as an ORF, of uncertain function. The CDR3 extends over 16 amino acids. Trimming removed 0 bases from V and 2 bases from J, with 14 bases in between. CDR3 protein: CASSQSEGRVTYEQYF. The CDR3 region has the DNA TGCGCCAGCAGTCAATCGGAAGGTCGGGTCACCTACGAGCAGTACTTC.

The chain couples TRBV2 to TRBJ2-3; 7 nucleotides match TRBD2. CDR1 is SNHLY, CDR2 FYNNEI, per germline. This CDR3 has 12 residues. V gave up 7 bases and J gave up 7 bases; unmatched junction bases: 5. The CDR3 reads CASNSGGNTQYF. The CDR3 coding sequence is TGTGCCAGCAACTCCGGGGGGAATACGCAGTATTTT.

The rearrangement links TRBV6-5 to TRBJ2-6; D is ambiguous. CDR1 MNHEY and CDR2 SVGAGI come from the germline V gene. The CDR3 has 15 residues. V was cut by 6 bases and J by 0 bases, with 9 bases left in between. The CDR3 DNA is TGTGCCAGCAGCTGGGCCGACTCTGGGGCCAACGTCCTGACTTTC. As protein: CASSWADSGANVLTF.

The V gene is TRBV7-2, the J gene TRBJ1-3; D not certain. The CDR3 contains 13 residues. Trimming removed 3 bases at V and 2 bases at J, with 5 bases between. CDR1 and CDR2 (germline): SGHTA, FQGNSA. The CDR3 loop reads CASSFVPGNTIYF. The CDR3 nucleotides are TGTGCCAGCAGCTTCGTCCCTGGAAACACCATATATTTT.

The rearrangement uses TRBV19 and TRBJ1-2; D is uncertain. The V end lost 5 bases, the J end lost 3 bases, and 16 bases lay between the germline ends. This CDR3 is 15 amino acids long. Germline CDR1 is LNHDA and CDR2 is SQIVND (reference sequence). CDR3 protein: CASSAPRLAHYGYTF. CDR3 nucleotide sequence: TGTGCCAGTAGTGCACCCAGGCTGGCCCACTATGGCTACACCTTC.

The chain couples TRBV18 to TRBJ1-6, with D tentatively TRBD1 (5 bases). The CDR3 length is 15 residues. The ends were cut back, 5 bases at V and 6 bases at J, with 14 bases in the middle. Germline V gene lookup returns CDR1 KGHSH and CDR2 LQKENI. CDR3 nucleotides: TGTGCCAGCTCAATGCAGGGCGCCCTTAATTCACCCCTCCACTTT. Its translation: CASSMQGALNSPLHF.